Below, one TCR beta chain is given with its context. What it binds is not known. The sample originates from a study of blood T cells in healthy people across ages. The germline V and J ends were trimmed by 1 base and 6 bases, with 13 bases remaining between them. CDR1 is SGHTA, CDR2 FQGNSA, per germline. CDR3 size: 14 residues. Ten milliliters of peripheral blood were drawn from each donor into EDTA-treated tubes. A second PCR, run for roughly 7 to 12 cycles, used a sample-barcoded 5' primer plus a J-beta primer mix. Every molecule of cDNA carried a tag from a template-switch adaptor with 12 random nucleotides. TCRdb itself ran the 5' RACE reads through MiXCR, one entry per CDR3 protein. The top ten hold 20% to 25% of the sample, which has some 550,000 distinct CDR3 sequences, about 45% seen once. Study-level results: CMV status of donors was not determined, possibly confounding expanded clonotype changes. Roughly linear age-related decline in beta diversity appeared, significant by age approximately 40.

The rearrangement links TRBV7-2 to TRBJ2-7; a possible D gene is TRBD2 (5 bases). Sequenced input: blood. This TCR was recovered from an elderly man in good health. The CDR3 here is CASSLGRERGEQYF. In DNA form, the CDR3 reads TGTGCCAGCAGCTTAGGAAGGGAACGGGGCGAGCAGTACTTC.